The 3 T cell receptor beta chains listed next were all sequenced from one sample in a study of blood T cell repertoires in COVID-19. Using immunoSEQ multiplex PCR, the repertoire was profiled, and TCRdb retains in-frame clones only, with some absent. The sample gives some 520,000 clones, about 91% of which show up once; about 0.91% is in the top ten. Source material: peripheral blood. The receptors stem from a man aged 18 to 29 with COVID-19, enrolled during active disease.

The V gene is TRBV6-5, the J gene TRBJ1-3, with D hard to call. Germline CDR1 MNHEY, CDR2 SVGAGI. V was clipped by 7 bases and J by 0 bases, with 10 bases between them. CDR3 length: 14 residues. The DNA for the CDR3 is TGTGCCAGCATGAACGGTGGCTCTGGAAACACCATATATTTT. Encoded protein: CASMNGGSGNTIYF.

The CDR3 nucleotides are TGTGCCAGCAGTTCCAAGACTAGCGGGGGACACTACGAGCAGTACTTC. Translated, it gives CASSSKTSGGHYEQYF. V and J are TRBV6-5 and TRBJ2-7; TRBD2 agrees at 12 bases. Losses at the gene ends were 4 bases for V and 3 bases for J; bases not matched to a gene: 7. The CDR3 has 16 amino acids. Germline loops: CDR1 MNHEY, CDR2 SVGAGI.

The CDR3: CASSIVAGDNEQFF. CDR3 nucleotides: TGTGCCAGTAGTATAGTTGCAGGGGACAATGAGCAGTTCTTC. The chain uses TRBV19 and TRBJ2-1; a possible D gene is TRBD1 (6 bases). V lost 1 base and J lost 5, with 9 bases in between. CDR3 size: 14 residues. Germline V gene lookup returns CDR1 LNHDA and CDR2 SQIVND (reference sequence).